This T cell receptor beta chain came from a study of CD4+ T cells in melanoma. The study's findings and limits: CD8+ T cell, macrophage and B cell function reportedly correlated with neoantigen-specific CD4+ T cells. Neoantigen-specific CD4+ T cells in melanoma reportedly had diverse differentiation states.

The germline V and J ends were trimmed by 0 bases and 3 bases, with 9 bases remaining between them. Looked up from germline, CDR1 is LNHDA and CDR2 is SQIVND (reference sequence). CDR3 length equals 15 residues. Details on this clone: The antigen is not known.

Produced via immunoSEQ multiplex PCR; TCRdb's table is partial and in-frame only. The sample holds around 100,000 clones; 80% to 95% are singletons and the top ten take about 3.3%. The TCR originated in a human donor with melanoma. The V gene is TRBV19, the J gene TRBJ2-4; possibly TRBD1 or TRBD2 for D (5 bases each). Sequencing was performed on peripheral blood. The CDR3 sequence is CASSIDWDHKNIQYF. The CDR3 DNA follows: TGTGCCAGTAGTATAGATTGGGACCACAAAAACATTCAGTACTTC. The variable domain in full, with the rest retrieved from reference TRBV19 and TRBJ2-4, is DGGITQSPKYLFRKEGQNVTLSCEQNLNHDAMYWYRQDPGQGLRLIYYSQIVNDFQKGDIAEGYSVSREKKESFPLTVTSAQKNPTAFYLCASSIDWDHKNIQYFGAGTRLSVL.